This T cell receptor beta chain stems from a study of blood T cell repertoires in COVID-19. Study background: Among Cohort 3 donors, those recovered had two negative PCRs, clearance, or symptom resolution. Specimens from acute and convalescent COVID-19 originated in the United States, Italy and Spain.

As originally analysed: From reference gene primer amplification, estimates of nucleated cell counts were derived. Clones were read by immunoSEQ multiplex PCR, and TCRdb kept only the in-frame ones, dropping some. V, J and clone size are taken as reported in that table, and D and trimming were inferred from the DNA itself. The repertoire includes about 170,000 clones, roughly 78% of them detected once, and under 20% sits in the top ten. Participants had their cohort set by participant-reported clinical history. Trimming removed 6 bases at V and 3 bases at J, with 9 bases between. The CDR3 runs 13 residues. Germline CDR1 LNHDA, CDR2 SQIVND (reference sequence).

The chain is built from TRBV19 and TRBJ1-5; D possibly corresponds to TRBD1 (5 bases). The material sequenced was PBMCs or T cells enriched from blood (not recorded which). The receptor comes from a woman between 65 and 79 years old in a cohort exposed to, infected with or recovered from COVID-19 (not recorded which). This CDR3 reads CASRAGFNQPQHF. CDR3 nucleotides: TGTGCCAGTAGGGCAGGGTTCAATCAGCCCCAGCATTTT.